The sequence of this T cell receptor beta chain was determined in a study of T and B cells in COVID-19 patients. Across the whole study: Peripheral blood came from COVID-19 patients with active infection or after recovery. Of about 19 active-infection patients, approximately twelve were critically ill with mechanical ventilation or extracorporeal membrane oxygenation. Study observations and caveats: Patients with COVID-19 reportedly showed strongly skewed T cell receptor beta variable and joining gene usage.

BIOMED2 TRB-A/B primer pools were used in multiplex TRB PCR. Via MiXCR, TCRdb re-called the multiplex PCR reads, giving one row per CDR3 protein. The table records fewer than 15,000 distinct CDR3 sequences, over 25% of them present only once. A note on this clonotype: Its cognate antigen is unknown.

The germline CDR1 and CDR2 sequences are DFQATT and SNEGSKA (reference sequence). The CDR3 loop spans 13 amino acids. Trimming cost V 6 bases and J 3 bases, with 15 bases left between them. Blood genomic DNA input for TRB amplification was about 250-550 ng. This chain uses TRBV20-1 with TRBJ2-7; D is possibly TRBD1 (6 bases). Source material: blood. This TCR was recovered from a human donor who had recovered from COVID-19. The CDR3 DNA is TGCAGTGCAACGGGACAAGGGATCTACGAGCAGTACTTC. Protein sequence: CSATGQGIYEQYF.